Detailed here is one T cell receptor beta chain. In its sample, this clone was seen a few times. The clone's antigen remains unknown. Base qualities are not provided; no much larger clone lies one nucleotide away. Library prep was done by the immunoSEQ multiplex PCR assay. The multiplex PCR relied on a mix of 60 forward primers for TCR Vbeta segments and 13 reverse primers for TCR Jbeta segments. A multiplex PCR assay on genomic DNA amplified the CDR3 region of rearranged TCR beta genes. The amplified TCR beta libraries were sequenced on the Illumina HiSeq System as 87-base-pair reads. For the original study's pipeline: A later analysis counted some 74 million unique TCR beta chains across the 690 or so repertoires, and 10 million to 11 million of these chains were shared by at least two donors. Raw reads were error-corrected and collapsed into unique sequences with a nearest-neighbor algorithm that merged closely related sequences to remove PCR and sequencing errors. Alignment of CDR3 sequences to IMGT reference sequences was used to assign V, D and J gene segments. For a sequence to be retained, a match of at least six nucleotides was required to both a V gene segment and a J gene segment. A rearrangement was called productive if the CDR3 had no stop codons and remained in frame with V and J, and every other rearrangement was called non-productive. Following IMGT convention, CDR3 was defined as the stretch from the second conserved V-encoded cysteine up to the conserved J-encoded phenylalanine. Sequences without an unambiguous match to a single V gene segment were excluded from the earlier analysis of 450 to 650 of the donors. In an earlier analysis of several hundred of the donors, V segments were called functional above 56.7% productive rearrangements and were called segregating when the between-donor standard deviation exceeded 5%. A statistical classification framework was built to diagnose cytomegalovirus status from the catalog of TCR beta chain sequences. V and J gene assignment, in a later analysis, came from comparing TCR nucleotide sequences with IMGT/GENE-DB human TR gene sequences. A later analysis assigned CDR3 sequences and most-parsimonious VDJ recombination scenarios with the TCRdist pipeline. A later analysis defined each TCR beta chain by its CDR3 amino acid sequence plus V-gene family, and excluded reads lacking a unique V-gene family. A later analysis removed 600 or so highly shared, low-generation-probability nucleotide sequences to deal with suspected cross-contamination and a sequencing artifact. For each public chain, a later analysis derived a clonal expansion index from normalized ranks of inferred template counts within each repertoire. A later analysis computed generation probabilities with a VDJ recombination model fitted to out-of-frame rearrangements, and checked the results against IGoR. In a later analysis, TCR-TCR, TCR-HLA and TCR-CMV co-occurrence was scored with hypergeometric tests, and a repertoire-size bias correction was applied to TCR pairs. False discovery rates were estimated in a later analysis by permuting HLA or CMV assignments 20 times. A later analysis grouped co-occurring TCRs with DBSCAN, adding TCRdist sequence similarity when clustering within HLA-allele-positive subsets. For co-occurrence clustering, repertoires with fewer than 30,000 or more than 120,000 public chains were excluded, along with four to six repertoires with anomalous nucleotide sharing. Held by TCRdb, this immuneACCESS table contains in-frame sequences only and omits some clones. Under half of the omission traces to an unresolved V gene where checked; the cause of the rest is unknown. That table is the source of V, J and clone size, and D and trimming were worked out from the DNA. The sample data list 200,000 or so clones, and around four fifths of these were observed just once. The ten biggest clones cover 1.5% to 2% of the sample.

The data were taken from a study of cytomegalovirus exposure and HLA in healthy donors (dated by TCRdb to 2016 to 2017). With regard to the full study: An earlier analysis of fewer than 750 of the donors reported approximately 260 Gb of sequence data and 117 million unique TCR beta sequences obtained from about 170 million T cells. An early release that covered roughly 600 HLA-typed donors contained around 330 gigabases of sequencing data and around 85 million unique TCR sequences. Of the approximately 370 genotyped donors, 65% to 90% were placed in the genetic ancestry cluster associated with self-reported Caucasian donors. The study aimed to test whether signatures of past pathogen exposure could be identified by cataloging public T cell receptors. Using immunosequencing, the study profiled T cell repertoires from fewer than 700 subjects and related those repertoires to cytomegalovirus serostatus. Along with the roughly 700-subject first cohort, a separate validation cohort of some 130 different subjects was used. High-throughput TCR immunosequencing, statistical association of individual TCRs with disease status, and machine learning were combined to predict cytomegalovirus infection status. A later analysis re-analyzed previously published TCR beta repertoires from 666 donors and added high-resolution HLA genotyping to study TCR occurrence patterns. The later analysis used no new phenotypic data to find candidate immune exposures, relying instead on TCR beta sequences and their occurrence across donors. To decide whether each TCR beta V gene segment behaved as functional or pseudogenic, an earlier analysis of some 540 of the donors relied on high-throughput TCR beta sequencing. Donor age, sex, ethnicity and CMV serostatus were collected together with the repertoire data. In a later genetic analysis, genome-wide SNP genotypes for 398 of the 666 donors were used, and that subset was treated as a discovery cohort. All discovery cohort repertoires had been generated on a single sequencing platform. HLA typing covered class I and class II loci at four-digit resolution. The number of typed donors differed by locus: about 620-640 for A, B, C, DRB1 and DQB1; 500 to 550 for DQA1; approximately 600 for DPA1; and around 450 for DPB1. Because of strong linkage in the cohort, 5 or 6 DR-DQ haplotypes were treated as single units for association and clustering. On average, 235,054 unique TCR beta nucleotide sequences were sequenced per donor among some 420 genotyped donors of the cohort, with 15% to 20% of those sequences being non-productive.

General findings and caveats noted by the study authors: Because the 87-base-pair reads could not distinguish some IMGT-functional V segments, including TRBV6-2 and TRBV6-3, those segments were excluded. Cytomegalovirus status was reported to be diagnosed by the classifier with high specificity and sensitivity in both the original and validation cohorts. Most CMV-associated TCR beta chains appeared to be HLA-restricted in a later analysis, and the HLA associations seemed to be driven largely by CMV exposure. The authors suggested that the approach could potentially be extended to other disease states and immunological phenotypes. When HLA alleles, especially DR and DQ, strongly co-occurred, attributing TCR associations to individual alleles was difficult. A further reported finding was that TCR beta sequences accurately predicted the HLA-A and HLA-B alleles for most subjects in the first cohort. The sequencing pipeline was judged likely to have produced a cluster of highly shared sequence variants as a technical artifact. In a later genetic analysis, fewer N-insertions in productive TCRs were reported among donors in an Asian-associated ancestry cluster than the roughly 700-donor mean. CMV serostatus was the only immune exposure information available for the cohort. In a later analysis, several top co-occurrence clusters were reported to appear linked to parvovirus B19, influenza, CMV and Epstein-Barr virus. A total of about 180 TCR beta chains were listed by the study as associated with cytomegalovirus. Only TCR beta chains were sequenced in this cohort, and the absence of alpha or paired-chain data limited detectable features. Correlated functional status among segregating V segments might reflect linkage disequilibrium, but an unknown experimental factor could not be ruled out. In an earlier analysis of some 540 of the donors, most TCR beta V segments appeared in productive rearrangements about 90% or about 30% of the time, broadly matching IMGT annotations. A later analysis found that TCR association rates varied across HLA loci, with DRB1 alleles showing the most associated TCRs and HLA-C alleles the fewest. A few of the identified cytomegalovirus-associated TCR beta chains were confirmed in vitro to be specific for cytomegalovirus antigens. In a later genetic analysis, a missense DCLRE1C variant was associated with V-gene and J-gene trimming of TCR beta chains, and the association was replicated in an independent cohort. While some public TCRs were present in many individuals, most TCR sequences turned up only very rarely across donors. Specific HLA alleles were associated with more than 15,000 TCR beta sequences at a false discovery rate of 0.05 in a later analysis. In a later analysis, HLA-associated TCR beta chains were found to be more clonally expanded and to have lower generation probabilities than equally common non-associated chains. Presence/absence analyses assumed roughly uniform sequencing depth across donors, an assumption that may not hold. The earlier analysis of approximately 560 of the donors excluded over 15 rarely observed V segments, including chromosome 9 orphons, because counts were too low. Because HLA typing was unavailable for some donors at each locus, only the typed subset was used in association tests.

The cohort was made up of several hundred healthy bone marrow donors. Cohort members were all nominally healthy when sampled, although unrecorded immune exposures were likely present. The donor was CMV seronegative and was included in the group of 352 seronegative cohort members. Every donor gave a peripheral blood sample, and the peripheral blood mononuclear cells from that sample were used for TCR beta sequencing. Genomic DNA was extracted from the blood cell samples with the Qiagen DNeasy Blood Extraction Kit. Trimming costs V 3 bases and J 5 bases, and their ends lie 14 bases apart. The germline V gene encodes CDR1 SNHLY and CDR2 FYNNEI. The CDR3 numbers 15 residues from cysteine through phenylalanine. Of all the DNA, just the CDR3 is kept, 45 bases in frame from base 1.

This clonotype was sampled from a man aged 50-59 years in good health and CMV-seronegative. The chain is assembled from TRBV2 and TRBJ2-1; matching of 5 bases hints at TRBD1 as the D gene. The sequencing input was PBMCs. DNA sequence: TGTGCCAGCAGTGAGGACAAGACAAACCACAATGAGCAGTTCTTC. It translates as CASSEDKTNHNEQFF.